The 23 T cell receptor beta chains in this list originate from one sample, sequenced in a study of blood T cell repertoires in COVID-19. TCRdb's copy holds only in-frame clones and misses some; the assay was immunoSEQ multiplex PCR. The sample shows about 200,000 clones, roughly nine tenths of them seen only once. Material for sequencing was peripheral blood. These receptors were taken from a woman aged 70-85 years with acute or convalescent COVID-19.

The chain's CDR3 is CASSSPTSLREQYF. In DNA form, the CDR3 reads TGTGCCAGCAGTTCCCCCACTAGTTTGAGGGAGCAGTACTTC. The chain has TRBV28 and TRBJ2-7; D may be TRBD2 (5 bases). This CDR3 has 14 residues. The V gene lost 4 bases and the J gene lost 7 bases, with 17 bases spanning the gap. CDR1 and CDR2 (germline): MDHEN, SYDVKM.

This chain links TRBV28 with TRBJ1-2, with a weak D call TRBD1 (6 bases). V lost 1 base to trimming and J lost 5 bases, with 17 bases between them. CDR3 length: 16 amino acids. Germline V gene sequence: CDR1 MDHEN, CDR2 SYDVKM. In DNA form, the CDR3 reads TGTGCCAGCAGTTTATCCCGACCCGGACAGAAATATGGCTACACCTTC. Amino acid sequence: CASSLSRPGQKYGYTF.

The V and J genes are TRBV15 and TRBJ2-7; 10 nucleotides match TRBD2. Trimming took 0 bases from V and 5 from J; bases not matched to a gene: 4. Germline V gives CDR1 LNHNV, CDR2 YYDKDF (reference sequence). The CDR3 loop spans 15 amino acids. The DNA for the CDR3 is TGTGCCACCAGCAGAGAAACTAGCGGGGAGAACGAGCAGTACTTC. Protein product: CATSRETSGENEQYF.

The chain has TRBV10-2 and TRBJ2-3; TRBD2 matches at 9 bases. J was trimmed by 8 bases and V by 8 bases; bases with no gene match: 8. The CDR3 has 13 residues. Germline CDR1 reads WSHSY; CDR2 reads SAAADI. For the CDR3, the DNA is TGCGCCAGCGGTCTAGCGGGATTGGGTACGCAGTATTTT. Protein sequence: CASGLAGLGTQYF.

This clone was observed once. The rearrangement uses TRBV24-1 and TRBJ1-4, with 9 bases aligning to TRBD1. Germline lookup yields CDR1 KGHDR and CDR2 SFDVKD. The CDR3 sequence is 15 residues long. The trim removed 3 bases at V and 5 bases at J, leaving 3 bases unmatched. In DNA form, the CDR3 reads TGTGCCACCAGTGATCCCGGGACAGGGAATGAAAAACTGTTTTTT. Translating it yields CATSDPGTGNEKLFF.

This sequence joins TRBV18 and TRBJ1-1, with D possibly TRBD1 on 6 matching bases. Germline V gives CDR1 KGHSH, CDR2 LQKENI. The CDR3 totals 15 residues. V lost 2 bases to trimming and J lost 5 bases, with 15 bases between them. The CDR3 DNA follows: TGTGCCAGCTCACCAATGGAAGGGGGATGGACTGAAGCTTTCTTT. This translates into CASSPMEGGWTEAFF. The variable domain in full, completed from reference TRBV18 and TRBJ1-1, reads NAGVMQNPRHLVRRRGQEARLRCSPMKGHSHVYWYRQLPEEGLKFMVYLQKENIIDESGMPKERFSAEFPKEGPSILRIQQVVRGDSAAYFCASSPMEGGWTEAFFGQGTRLTVV.

The table lists this clone with a count of one. The V gene is TRBV7-9, the J gene TRBJ2-4, with D possibly being TRBD1 (6 bases). The V end was cut by 5 bases, the J end by 1 base, with 6 bases between. The CDR3 extends over 13 amino acids. CDR1 and CDR2 from the germline V gene are SEHNR and FQNEAQ (reference sequence). CDR3 region: CASSQGAKNIQYF. CDR3 nucleotides: TGTGCCAGCAGCCAGGGGGCCAAAAACATTCAGTACTTC.

The chain links TRBV2 to TRBJ1-5; 8 bases align to TRBD1. V lost 4 bases to trimming and J lost 5 bases; unmatched junction nucleotides: 10. In germline, CDR1 is SNHLY, CDR2 FYNNEI. The CDR3 length is 16 residues. CDR3 residues: CASSGNRDRPHQPQHF. The CDR3 region has the DNA TGTGCCAGCAGTGGCAACCGGGACAGGCCACATCAGCCCCAGCATTTT.

The chain carries TRBV5-6 and TRBJ1-1, with TRBD1 as a possible D gene (5 bases). Germline V gene lookup returns CDR1 SGHDT and CDR2 YYEEEE. V was cut by 5 bases and J by 6 bases, with 17 bases left in between. The CDR3 has 14 amino acids. The CDR3 here is CASSMGLIGAEAFF. The CDR3 DNA reads TGTGCCAGCAGTATGGGGCTGATTGGGGCTGAAGCTTTCTTT.

The CDR3 here is CASSGPGPPGSDGYTF. For the CDR3, the DNA is TGTGCCAGCAGTGGCCCGGGCCCCCCGGGAAGCGACGGCTACACCTTC. The chain uses TRBV2 and TRBJ1-2; no reliable D call. V lost 4 bases and J lost 8, with 23 bases in between. The germline gives CDR1 SNHLY, CDR2 FYNNEI. The CDR3 consists of 16 residues.

The rearrangement joins TRBV15 to TRBJ1-6, with 7 nucleotides matching TRBD1. The germline V gene encodes CDR1 LNHNV and CDR2 YYDKDF (reference sequence). After removal of 3 bases from V and 7 bases from J, the junction contained 6 bases not matched to a gene. This CDR3 has 15 amino acids. DNA for the CDR3: TGTGCCACCAGCAGTCGGGGACAGTCCAATTCACCCCTCCACTTT. Translating gives CATSSRGQSNSPLHF.

V usage is TRBV6-5 and J usage is TRBJ2-5; 10 nucleotides match TRBD1. With 6 bases clipped from V and 5 bases from J, the junction kept 9 bases outside the gene matches. Germline CDR1 reads MNHEY; CDR2 reads SVGAGI. The CDR3 is made up of 15 amino acids. The CDR3 sequence is CASRKGTGVGETQYF. In nucleotides, the CDR3 is TGTGCCAGCAGGAAGGGGACAGGGGTGGGGGAGACCCAGTACTTC.

This clone was seen just once. The V and J genes are TRBV24-1 and TRBJ2-7, with 7 positions matching TRBD1. The length of the CDR3 is 13 residues. V lost 5 bases, J lost 6 bases, and 6 bases stayed unmatched. Per the germline V gene, CDR1 is KGHDR and CDR2 is SFDVKD. CDR3 sequence reads: CATSALAGGEQYF. CDR3 DNA sequence: TGTGCCACCAGTGCCCTCGCAGGGGGCGAGCAGTACTTC.

In DNA, the CDR3 is TGTGCCAGCAGCGGGAGGGTACTGGGACAGAACACTGAAGCTTTCTTT. Translated: CASSGRVLGQNTEAFF. The J gene is TRBJ1-1, the V gene TRBV7-8; tentative D call: TRBD1 (6 bases). The CDR3 runs 16 residues. V dropped 5 bases and J dropped 1 base, with 17 bases sitting between them. Germline V gives CDR1 SGHVS, CDR2 FQNEAQ.

In DNA form, the CDR3 reads TGTGCCAGCAGCTTATACAGGGGAGGTTGGGGGGCCTCCAGCAATGAGCAGTTCTTC. It specifies CASSLYRGGWGASSNEQFF. The chain is built from TRBV11-2 and TRBJ2-1, with a weak D call TRBD1 (7 bases). The V and J ends lost 2 bases and 6 bases respectively, with 26 bases between them. This CDR3 is 19 amino acids long. Germline values: CDR1 SGHAT, CDR2 FQNNGV.

The chain uses TRBV19 and TRBJ2-3; D remains ambiguous. This CDR3 has 13 residues. The germline V gene has CDR1 LNHDA and CDR2 SQIVND (reference sequence). Trimming cost V 3 bases and J 4 bases, with 8 bases left between them. The CDR3 coding sequence is TGTGCCAGTAGTATTCCTGGCCCAGATACGCAGTATTTT. It specifies CASSIPGPDTQYF.

The gene calls are TRBV12-3 or TRBV12-4 and TRBJ2-5, with D perhaps TRBD2 (6 bases). The CDR3 consists of 13 residues. Trimming cost V 3 bases and J 5 bases, with 10 bases left between them. CDR3 in amino acids: CASSFGSGETQYF. The DNA of the CDR3 is TGTGCCAGCAGTTTCGGGAGTGGGGAGACCCAGTACTTC.

The chain recombines TRBV29-1 with TRBJ1-1; 7 nucleotides agree with TRBD1. The germline V gene has CDR1 SQVTM and CDR2 ANQGSEA. This CDR3 spans 16 amino acids. With 2 bases clipped from V and 6 bases from J, the junction kept 15 bases outside the gene matches. CDR3 bases: TGCAGCGTTGAACTTACCACCGGGACAGTGATTGCTGAAGCTTTCTTT. Its protein is CSVELTTGTVIAEAFF.

The genes are TRBV29-1 and TRBJ1-1; D is perhaps TRBD1 (5 bases). Germline values: CDR1 SQVTM, CDR2 ANQGSEA. CDR3 length: 12 amino acids. The germline V and J ends were trimmed by 6 bases and 0 bases, with 8 bases remaining between them. The CDR3 sequence is CSVGGMNTEAFF. For the CDR3, the DNA is TGCAGCGTCGGGGGAATGAACACTGAAGCTTTCTTT.

The V and J genes are TRBV4-1 and TRBJ2-7; TRBD2 matches at 8 bases. J gave up 4 bases and V 10 bases, and 9 bases lay outside the gene matches. This CDR3 spans 13 amino acids. The V gene's germline CDR1 is MGHRA and CDR2 YSYEKL. This chain's CDR3 is CATSTREGYEQYF. CDR3 coding DNA: TGCGCCACCTCGACACGGGAGGGGTACGAGCAGTACTTC.

The rearrangement links TRBV12-3 or TRBV12-4 to TRBJ2-1; unclear D gene. This CDR3 spans 11 amino acids. The V gene lost 10 bases and the J gene lost 5 bases, with 9 bases spanning the gap. The DNA of the CDR3 is TGTGCCACCTCCCTAAACAATGAGCAGTTCTTC. Protein product: CATSLNNEQFF.

The chain joins TRBV5-5 to TRBJ2-7, with 9 bases that match TRBD2. Germline CDR1 SGHKS, CDR2 YYEKEE (reference sequence). Trimming took 6 bases from V and 4 from J; bases not matched to a gene: 11. The CDR3 totals 15 residues. The CDR3 sequence: CASTPAGTSKYEQYF. CDR3 nucleotide sequence: TGTGCCAGCACTCCGGCCGGGACTAGCAAGTACGAGCAGTACTTC.

The chain combines TRBV4-1 with TRBJ2-7; 11 bases are a match to TRBD2. Germline CDR1 is MGHRA and CDR2 is YSYEKL. Germline trimming cut 3 bases from V and 0 bases from J; bases unmatched to any gene: 4. CDR3 length equals 16 residues. In DNA form, the CDR3 reads TGCGCCAGCAGCCATACTAGCGGGGGTGTCTCCTACGAGCAGTACTTC. Protein sequence: CASSHTSGGVSYEQYF.